This passage covers 2 T cell receptor beta chains from one sample sequenced in a study of T cell responses to AZD1222 COVID-19 vaccine (dated by TCRdb to the early 2020s). The library was produced with the immunoSEQ multiplex PCR assay. Entries here come from immuneACCESS through TCRdb and include only in-frame sequences with V and J called. Some clones fail to appear in such tables; in the studies checked, an unresolved V gene covers under half of the shortfall, and the cause of the remainder is unknown. The sample has 120,000 to 150,000 clones on record, around 90% of them singletons. Of the sample, around 5% is held by the ten largest clones. The label giving this sample's time point can be read as: about 28 days (+/-7) after the second vaccine dose. In light of the paper, this sample's treatment or condition label describes: meningococcal conjugate vaccine given as trial control. This sample comprised peripheral blood, obtained 28 days after the second dose of the MenACWY control vaccine. The receptors stem from an adult who received the MenACWY meningococcal vaccine as a control.

The chain has TRBV25-1 and TRBJ2-3; the D is unclear. The CDR3 has 12 amino acids. The V end was cut by 3 bases, the J end by 2 bases, with 3 bases between. The germline gives CDR1 MGHDK, CDR2 SYGVNS. CDR3 sequence (DNA): TGTGCCAGCAGTGATGACACAGATACGCAGTATTTT. Its protein is CASSDDTDTQYF.

This chain links TRBV2 with TRBJ2-7; 7 bases map to TRBD2. Trimming took 6 bases from V and 0 from J; bases not matched to a gene: 5. The V gene's germline CDR1 is SNHLY and CDR2 FYNNEI. The CDR3 consists of 14 residues. The CDR3, as DNA: TGTGCCAGCAGAAGAAGCGGGGACTCCTACGAGCAGTACTTC. Amino acid sequence: CASRRSGDSYEQYF.